The source of this TCR beta chain is a study of T cell changes during pregnancy in multiple sclerosis. Germline loops: CDR1 ENHRY, CDR2 SYGVKD. The CDR3 consists of 14 residues. The junction had 6 bases not matched to a gene; V was cut back by 10 bases and J by 4 bases. Measured with immunoSEQ multiplex PCR; TCRdb has only the in-frame clones, and not every one. The repertoire has roughly 20,000 clones, around 90% of them found once; the top ten carry about 0.7%. The TCR was taken from a female donor with multiple sclerosis, enrolled in a pregnancy study. This sample comprised CD4+ T cells from peripheral blood mononuclear cells, obtained in the third trimester of pregnancy. The V gene is TRBV10-3, the J gene TRBJ2-3, with 12 bases aligning to TRBD1. The CDR3 here is CATRDRGLADTQYF. The CDR3 coding sequence is TGTGCCACCCGGGACAGGGGGCTGGCAGATACGCAGTATTTT.